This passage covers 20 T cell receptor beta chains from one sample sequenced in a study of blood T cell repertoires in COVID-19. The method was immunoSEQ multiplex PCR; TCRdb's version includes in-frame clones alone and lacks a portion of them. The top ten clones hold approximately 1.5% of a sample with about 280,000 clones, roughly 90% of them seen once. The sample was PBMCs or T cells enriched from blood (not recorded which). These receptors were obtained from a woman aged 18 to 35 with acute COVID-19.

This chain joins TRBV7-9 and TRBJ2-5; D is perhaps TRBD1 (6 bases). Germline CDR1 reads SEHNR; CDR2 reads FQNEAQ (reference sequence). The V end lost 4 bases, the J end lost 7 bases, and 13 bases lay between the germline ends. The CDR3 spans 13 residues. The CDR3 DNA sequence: TGTGCCAGCAGCTCACAGGGCCGGGGGACCCAGTACTTC. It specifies CASSSQGRGTQYF.

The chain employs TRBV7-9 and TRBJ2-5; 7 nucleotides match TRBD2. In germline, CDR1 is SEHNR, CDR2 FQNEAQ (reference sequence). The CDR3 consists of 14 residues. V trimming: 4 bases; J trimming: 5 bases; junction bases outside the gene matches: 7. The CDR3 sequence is CASSWGRRGETQYF. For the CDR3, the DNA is TGTGCCAGCAGCTGGGGACGGCGGGGGGAGACCCAGTACTTC.

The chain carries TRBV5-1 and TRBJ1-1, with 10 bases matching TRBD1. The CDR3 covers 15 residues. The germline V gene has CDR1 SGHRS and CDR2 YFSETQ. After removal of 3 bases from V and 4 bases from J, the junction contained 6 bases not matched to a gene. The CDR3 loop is CASSSTGGRVTEAFF. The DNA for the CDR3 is TGCGCCAGCAGCTCGACAGGGGGCAGGGTCACTGAAGCTTTCTTT.

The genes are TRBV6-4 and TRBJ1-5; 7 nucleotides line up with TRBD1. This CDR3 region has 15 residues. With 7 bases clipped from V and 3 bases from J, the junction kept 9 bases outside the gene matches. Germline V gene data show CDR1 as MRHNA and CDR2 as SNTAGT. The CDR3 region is CASTPGQASNQPQHF. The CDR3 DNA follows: TGTGCCAGCACCCCCGGACAGGCCTCCAATCAGCCCCAGCATTTT.

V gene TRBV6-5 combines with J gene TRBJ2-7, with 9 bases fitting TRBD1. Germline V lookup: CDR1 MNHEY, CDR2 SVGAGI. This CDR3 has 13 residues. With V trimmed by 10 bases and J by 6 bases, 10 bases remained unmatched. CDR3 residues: CATSGTGIFEQYF. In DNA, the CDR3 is TGTGCCACGTCCGGGACAGGGATCTTCGAGCAGTACTTC.

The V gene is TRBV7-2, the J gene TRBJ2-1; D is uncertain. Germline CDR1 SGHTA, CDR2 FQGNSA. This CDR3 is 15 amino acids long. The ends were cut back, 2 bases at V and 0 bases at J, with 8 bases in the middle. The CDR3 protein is CASSLRSSSYNEQFF. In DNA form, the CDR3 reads TGTGCCAGCAGCTTACGTTCCAGCTCCTACAATGAGCAGTTCTTC.

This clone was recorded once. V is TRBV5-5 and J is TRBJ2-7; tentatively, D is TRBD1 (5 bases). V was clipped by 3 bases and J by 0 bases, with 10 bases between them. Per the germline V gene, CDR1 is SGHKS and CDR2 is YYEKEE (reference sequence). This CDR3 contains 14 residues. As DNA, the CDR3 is TGTGCCAGCAGCTCTCGGACATACTCCTACGAGCAGTACTTC. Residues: CASSSRTYSYEQYF.

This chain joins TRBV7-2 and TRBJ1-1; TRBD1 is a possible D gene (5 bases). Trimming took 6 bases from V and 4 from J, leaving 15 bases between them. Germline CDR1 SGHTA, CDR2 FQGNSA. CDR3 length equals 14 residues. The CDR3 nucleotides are TGTGCCAGCAGTCCCGGGGGGGTGAGCACTGAAGCTTTCTTT. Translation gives CASSPGGVSTEAFF.

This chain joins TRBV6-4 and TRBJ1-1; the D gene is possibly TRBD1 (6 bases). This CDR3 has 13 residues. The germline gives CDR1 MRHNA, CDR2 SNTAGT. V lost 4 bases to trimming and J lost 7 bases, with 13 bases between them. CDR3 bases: TGTGCCAGCAGTGTTATACAGGGAAGTGAAGCTTTCTTT. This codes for CASSVIQGSEAFF.

CDR3 residues: CASSLGPHRDHSNQPQHF. The DNA for the CDR3 is TGTGCCAGCAGCTTGGGGCCCCACAGGGATCATAGCAATCAGCCCCAGCATTTT. The J gene is TRBJ1-5, the V gene TRBV5-5, with D possibly TRBD1 on 6 matching bases. The germline V gene encodes CDR1 SGHKS and CDR2 YYEKEE (reference sequence). Trimming removed 0 bases at V and 0 bases at J, with 16 bases between. CDR3 length: 18 residues.

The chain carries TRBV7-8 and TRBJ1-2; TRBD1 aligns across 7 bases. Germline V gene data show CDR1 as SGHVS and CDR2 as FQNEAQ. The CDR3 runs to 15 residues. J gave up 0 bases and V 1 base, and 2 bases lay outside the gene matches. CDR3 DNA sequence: TGTGCCAGCAGCTTAGGGACAGGACCTAACTATGGCTACACCTTC. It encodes CASSLGTGPNYGYTF.

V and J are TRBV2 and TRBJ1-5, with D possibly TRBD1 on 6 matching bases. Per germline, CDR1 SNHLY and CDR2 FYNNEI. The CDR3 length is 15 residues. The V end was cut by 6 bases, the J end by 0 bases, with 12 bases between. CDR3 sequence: CASSPQGFSNQPQHF. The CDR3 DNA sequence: TGTGCCAGCAGCCCACAGGGATTTAGCAATCAGCCCCAGCATTTT.

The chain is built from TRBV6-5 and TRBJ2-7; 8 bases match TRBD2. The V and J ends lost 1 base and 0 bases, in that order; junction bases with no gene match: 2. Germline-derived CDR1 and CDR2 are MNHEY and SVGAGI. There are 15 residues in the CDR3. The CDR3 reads CASSYWREDSYEQYF. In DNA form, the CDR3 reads TGTGCCAGCAGTTACTGGCGGGAGGACTCCTACGAGCAGTACTTC.

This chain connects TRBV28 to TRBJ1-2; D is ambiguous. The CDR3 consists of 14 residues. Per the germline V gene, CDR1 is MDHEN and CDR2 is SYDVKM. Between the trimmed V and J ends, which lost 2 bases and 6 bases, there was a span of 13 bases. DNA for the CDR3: TGTGCCAGCAGTTTAACTAGGGAATGGCATGGCTACACCTTC. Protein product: CASSLTREWHGYTF.

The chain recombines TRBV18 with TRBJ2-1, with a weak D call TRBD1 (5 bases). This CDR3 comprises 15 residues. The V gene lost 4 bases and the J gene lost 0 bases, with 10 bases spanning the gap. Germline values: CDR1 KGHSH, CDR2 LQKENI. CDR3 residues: CASSLRTTSYNEQFF. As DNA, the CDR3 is TGTGCCAGCTCACTGCGGACAACCTCCTACAATGAGCAGTTCTTC.

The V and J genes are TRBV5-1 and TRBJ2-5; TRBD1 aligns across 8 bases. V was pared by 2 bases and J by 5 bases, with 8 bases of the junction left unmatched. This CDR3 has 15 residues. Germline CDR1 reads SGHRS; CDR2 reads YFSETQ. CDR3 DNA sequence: TGCGCCAGCAGCTTACGAACGACAGGGGACGAGACCCAGTACTTC. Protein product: CASSLRTTGDETQYF.

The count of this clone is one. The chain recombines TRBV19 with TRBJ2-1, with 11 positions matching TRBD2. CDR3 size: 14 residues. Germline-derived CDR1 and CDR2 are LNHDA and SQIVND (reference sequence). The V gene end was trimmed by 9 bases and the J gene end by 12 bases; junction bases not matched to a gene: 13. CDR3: CASETSGSGRVQFF. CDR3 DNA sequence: TGTGCCAGCGAAACTAGCGGGAGCGGGAGGGTGCAGTTCTTC.

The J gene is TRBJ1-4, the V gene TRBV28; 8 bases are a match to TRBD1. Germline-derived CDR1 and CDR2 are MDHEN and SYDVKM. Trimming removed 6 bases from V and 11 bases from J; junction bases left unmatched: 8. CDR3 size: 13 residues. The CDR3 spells CASRSDRGGKLFF. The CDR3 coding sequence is TGTGCCAGCAGGTCCGACAGGGGAGGGAAACTGTTTTTT.

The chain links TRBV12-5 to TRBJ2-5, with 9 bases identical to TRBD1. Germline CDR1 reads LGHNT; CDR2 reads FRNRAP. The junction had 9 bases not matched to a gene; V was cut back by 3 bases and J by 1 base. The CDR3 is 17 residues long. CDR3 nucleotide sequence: TGTGCTAGTGGTTTAGGACAGGGGAAGGGGGCCCAAGAGACCCAGTACTTC. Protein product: CASGLGQGKGAQETQYF.

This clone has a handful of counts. CDR3 in DNA: TGTGCCAGCAGTGAAGTATCGGGGGGGTACAATGAGCAGTTCTTC. Its translation: CASSEVSGGYNEQFF. J is TRBJ2-1 and V is TRBV6-1; 8 nucleotides agree with TRBD2. This CDR3 is built from 15 residues. CDR1 is MNHNS and CDR2 is SASEGT in the germline V gene. J was trimmed by 4 bases and V by 1 base; bases with no gene match: 3.